The source of this T cell receptor (beta chain) is a study of T cell responses to AZD1222 COVID-19 vaccine. The repertoire was sequenced with immunoSEQ multiplex PCR; TCRdb's copy has only in-frame clones and lacks some. The data contain over 100,000 clones, around 90% of them singletons. Per the germline V gene, CDR1 is ENHRY and CDR2 is SYGVKD. Trimming removed 8 bases from V and 5 bases from J, with 12 bases in between. The CDR3 loop spans 12 amino acids. This TCR derives from an adult in good health. The chain employs TRBV10-3 and TRBJ1-1; D is ambiguous. This sample comprised peripheral blood, obtained on day 0 of AZD1222 vaccination. The CDR3 region has the DNA TGTGCCATCCGAGGTACGGGGACTGAAGCTTTCTTT. It encodes CAIRGTGTEAFF.